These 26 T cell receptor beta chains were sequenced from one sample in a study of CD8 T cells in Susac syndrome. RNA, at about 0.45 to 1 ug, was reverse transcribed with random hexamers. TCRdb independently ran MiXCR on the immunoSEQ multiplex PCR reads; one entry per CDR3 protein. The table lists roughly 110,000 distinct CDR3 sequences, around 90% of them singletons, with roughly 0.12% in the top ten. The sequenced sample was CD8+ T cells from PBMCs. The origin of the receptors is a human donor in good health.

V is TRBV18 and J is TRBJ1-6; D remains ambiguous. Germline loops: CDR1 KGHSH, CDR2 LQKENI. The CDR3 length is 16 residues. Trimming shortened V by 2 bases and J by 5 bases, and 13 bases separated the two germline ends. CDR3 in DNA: TGTGCCAGCTCACCAAGTCTGACCCAAGATAATTCACCCCTCCACTTT. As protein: CASSPSLTQDNSPLHF.

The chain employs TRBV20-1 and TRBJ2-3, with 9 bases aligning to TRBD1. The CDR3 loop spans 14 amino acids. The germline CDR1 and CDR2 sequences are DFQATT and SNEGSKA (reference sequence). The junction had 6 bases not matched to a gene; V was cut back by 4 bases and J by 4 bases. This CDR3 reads CSATPGQGADTQYF. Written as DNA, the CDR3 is TGCAGTGCTACACCGGGACAGGGAGCAGATACGCAGTATTTT.

CDR3 protein: CASSQDVGSSPLHF. As DNA, the CDR3 is TGTGCCAGCAGCCAAGATGTGGGGAGCTCACCCCTCCACTTT. The chain is built from TRBV3-1 and TRBJ1-6, with D unclear. CDR1 LGHDT and CDR2 YNNKEL come from the germline V gene (reference sequence). V was cut by 0 bases and J by 10 bases, with 10 bases left in between. The CDR3 has 14 amino acids.

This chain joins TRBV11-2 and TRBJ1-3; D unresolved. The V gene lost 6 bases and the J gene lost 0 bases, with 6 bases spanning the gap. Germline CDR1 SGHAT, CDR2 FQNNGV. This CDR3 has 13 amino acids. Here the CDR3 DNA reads TGTGCCAGCAGGTTGAGCTCTGGAAACACCATATATTTT. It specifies CASRLSSGNTIYF.

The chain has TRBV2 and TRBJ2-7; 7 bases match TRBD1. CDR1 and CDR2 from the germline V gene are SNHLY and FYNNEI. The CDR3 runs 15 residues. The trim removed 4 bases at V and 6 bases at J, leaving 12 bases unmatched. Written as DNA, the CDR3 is TGTGCCAGCAGTGCCCCACAGGGGAGAGTGGGCGAGCAGTACTTC. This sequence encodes CASSAPQGRVGEQYF.

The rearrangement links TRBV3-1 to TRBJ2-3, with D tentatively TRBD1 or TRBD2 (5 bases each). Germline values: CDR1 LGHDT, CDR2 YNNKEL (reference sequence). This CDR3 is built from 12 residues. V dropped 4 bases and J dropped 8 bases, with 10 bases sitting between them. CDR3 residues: CASSRERGTQYF. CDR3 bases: TGTGCCAGCAGCCGGGAGAGGGGTACGCAGTATTTT.

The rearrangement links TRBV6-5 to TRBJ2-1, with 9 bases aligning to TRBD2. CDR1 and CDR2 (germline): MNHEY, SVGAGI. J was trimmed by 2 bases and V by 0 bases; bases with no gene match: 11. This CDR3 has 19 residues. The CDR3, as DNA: TGTGCCAGCAGTTACTCGCTTAGGGCGGGAGGGCCAGCCTACAATGAGCAGTTCTTC. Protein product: CASSYSLRAGGPAYNEQFF.

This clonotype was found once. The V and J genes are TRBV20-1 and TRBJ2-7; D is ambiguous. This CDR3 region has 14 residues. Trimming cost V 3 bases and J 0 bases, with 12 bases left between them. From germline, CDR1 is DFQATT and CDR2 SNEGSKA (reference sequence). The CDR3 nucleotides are TGCAGTGCTAGGTCATTGAGTGTCTCCTACGAGCAGTACTTC. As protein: CSARSLSVSYEQYF.

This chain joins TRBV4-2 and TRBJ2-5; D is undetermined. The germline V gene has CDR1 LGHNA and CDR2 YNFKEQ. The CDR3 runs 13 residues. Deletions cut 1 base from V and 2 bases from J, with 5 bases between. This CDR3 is CASSQAQQETQYF. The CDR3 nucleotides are TGTGCCAGCAGCCAAGCACAACAAGAGACCCAGTACTTC.

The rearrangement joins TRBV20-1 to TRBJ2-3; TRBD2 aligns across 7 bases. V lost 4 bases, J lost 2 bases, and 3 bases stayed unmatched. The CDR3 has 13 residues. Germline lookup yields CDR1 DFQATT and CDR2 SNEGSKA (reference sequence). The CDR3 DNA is TGCAGTGCTAAAGCGGGGCTCACAGATACGCAGTATTTT. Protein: CSAKAGLTDTQYF.

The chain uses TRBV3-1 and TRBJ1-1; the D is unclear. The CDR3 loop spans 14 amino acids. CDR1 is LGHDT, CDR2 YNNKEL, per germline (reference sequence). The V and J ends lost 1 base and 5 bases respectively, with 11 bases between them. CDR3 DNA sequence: TGTGCCAGCAGCCAAGGAGACCGAAGAACTGAAGCTTTCTTT. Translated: CASSQGDRRTEAFF.

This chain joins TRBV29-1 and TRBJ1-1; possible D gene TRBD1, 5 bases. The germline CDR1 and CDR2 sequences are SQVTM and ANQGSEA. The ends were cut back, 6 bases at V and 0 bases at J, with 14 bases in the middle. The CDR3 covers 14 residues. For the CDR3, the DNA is TGCAGCGTCGGGACGGTCACTATGAACACTGAAGCTTTCTTT. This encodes CSVGTVTMNTEAFF.

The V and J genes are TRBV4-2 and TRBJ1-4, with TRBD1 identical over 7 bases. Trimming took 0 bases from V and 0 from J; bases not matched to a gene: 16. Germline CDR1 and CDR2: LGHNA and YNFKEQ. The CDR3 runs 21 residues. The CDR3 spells CASSQDLVLGQFRATNEKLFF. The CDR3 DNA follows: TGTGCCAGCAGCCAAGATCTCGTATTGGGACAGTTCAGAGCAACTAATGAAAAACTGTTTTTT.

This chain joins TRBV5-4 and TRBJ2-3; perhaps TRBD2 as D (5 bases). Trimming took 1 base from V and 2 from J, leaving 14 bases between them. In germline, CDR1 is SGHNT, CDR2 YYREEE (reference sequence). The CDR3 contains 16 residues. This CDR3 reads CASSLYGRGPTDTQYF. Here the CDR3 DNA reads TGTGCCAGCAGCTTGTATGGGCGAGGGCCCACAGATACGCAGTATTTT.

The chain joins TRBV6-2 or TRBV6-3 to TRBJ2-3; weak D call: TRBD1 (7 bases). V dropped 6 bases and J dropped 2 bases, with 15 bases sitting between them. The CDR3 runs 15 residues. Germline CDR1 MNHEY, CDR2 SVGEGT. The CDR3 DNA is TGTGCCAGCAGCCGGAGGGGGCGTGACACAGATACGCAGTATTTT. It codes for CASSRRGRDTDTQYF.

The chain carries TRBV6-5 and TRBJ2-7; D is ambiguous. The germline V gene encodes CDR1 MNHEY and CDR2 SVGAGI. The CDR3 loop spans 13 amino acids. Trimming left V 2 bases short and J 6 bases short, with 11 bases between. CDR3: CASSYGTRSEQYF. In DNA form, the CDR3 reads TGTGCCAGCAGTTACGGAACCCGGTCCGAGCAGTACTTC.

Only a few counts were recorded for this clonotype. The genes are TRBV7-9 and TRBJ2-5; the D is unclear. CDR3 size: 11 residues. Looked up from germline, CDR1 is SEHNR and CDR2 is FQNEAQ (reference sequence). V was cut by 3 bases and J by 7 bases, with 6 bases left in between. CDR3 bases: TGTGCCAGCAGCTTGTCTGGGACCCAGTACTTC. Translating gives CASSLSGTQYF. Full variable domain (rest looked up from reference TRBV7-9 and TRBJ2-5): DTGVSQNPRHKITKRGQNVTFRCDPISEHNRLYWYRQTLGQGPEFLTYFQNEAQLEKSRLLSDRFSAERPKGSFSTLEIQRTEQGDSAMYLCASSLSGTQYFGPGTRLLVL.

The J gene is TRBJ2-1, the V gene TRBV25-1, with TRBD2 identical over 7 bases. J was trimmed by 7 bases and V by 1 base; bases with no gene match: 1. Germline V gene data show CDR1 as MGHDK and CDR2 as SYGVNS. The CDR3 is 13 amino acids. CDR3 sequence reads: CASSEWGGNEQFF. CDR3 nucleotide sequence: TGTGCCAGCAGTGAATGGGGGGGAAATGAGCAGTTCTTC.

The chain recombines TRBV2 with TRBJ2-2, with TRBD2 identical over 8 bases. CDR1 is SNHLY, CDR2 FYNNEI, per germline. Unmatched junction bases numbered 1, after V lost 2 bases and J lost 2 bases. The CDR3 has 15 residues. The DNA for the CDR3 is TGTGCCAGCAGTGAACTAGCGGGCAACACCGGGGAGCTGTTTTTT. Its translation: CASSELAGNTGELFF.

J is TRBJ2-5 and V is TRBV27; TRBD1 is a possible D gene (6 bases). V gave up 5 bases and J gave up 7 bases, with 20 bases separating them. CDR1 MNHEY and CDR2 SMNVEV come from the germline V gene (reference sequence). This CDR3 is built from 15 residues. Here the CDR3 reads CASSPRTDPAGTQYF. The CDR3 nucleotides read TGTGCCAGCAGTCCTCGGACAGATCCGGCGGGGACCCAGTACTTC.

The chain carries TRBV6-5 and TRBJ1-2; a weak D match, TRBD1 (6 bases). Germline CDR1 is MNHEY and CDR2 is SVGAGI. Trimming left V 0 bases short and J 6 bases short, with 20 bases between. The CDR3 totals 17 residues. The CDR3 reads CASSYSSPGADPDGYTF. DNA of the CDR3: TGTGCCAGCAGTTACTCCTCTCCAGGGGCCGATCCGGATGGCTACACCTTC.

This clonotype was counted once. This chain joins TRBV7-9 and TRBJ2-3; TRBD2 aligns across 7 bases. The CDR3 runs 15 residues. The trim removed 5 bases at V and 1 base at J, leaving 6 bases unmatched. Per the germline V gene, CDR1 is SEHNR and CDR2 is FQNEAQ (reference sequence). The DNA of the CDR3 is TGTGCCAGCAGCCTGGGCGGGAGTGGCACAGATACGCAGTATTTT. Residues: CASSLGGSGTDTQYF.

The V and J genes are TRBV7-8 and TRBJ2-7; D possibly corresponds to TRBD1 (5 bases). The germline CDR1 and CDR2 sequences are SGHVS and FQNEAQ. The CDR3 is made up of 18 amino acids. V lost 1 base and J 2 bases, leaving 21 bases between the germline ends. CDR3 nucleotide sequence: TGTGCCAGCAGCTTAGGTGTGGGTCTCCCGGACATCCCCTACGAGCAGTACTTC. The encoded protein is CASSLGVGLPDIPYEQYF.

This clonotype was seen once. CDR3 sequence reads: CASSFPGVYNEQFF. DNA for the CDR3: TGTGCCAGCAGTTTCCCGGGAGTCTACAATGAGCAGTTCTTC. V and J are TRBV12-3 or TRBV12-4 and TRBJ2-1; D perhaps matches TRBD2 (6 bases). The CDR3 covers 14 residues. The ends were cut back, 3 bases at V and 3 bases at J, with 9 bases in the middle.

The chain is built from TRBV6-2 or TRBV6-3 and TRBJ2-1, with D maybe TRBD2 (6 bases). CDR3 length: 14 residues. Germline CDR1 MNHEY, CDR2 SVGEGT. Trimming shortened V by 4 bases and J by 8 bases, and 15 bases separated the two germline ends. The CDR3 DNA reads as TGTGCCAGCAGTTCCCCGGGACTCAGGGATGAGCAGTTCTTC. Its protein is CASSSPGLRDEQFF.

The DNA of the CDR3 is TGCAGTGCTAGAGAGATGGGCGTACAATTTTACGAGCAGTACTTC. As protein: CSAREMGVQFYEQYF. The chain carries TRBV20-1 and TRBJ2-7; no firm D call. This CDR3 spans 15 amino acids. V was cut by 0 bases and J by 4 bases, with 16 bases left in between. Germline V gene data show CDR1 as DFQATT and CDR2 as SNEGSKA (reference sequence).